These 21 T cell receptor beta chains were sequenced from one sample in a study of blood T cell repertoires in COVID-19. The table came from immunoSEQ multiplex PCR; TCRdb's copy has only in-frame clones and leaves some out. The repertoire holds about 70,000 clones, with roughly 79% as singletons. Sequenced: peripheral blood. The origin of the receptors is a woman in her 70s with acute or convalescent COVID-19.

The gene calls are TRBV6-5 and TRBJ2-1; tentatively, D is TRBD1 (5 bases). V shed 7 bases and J shed 3 bases, with 7 bases lying between them. Germline CDR1 and CDR2: MNHEY and SVGAGI. This CDR3 is built from 12 residues. The CDR3 DNA sequence: TGTGCCAGCACGGACAACTACAATGAGCAGTTCTTC. Translating gives CASTDNYNEQFF.

The CDR3 sequence is CASSLGTTYGYTF. For the CDR3, the DNA is TGTGCCAGCAGCTTAGGGACAACCTATGGCTACACCTTC. The chain employs TRBV9 and TRBJ1-2; D perhaps matches TRBD1 (6 bases). V was trimmed by 4 bases and J by 4 bases, leaving 11 bases between them. The CDR3 totals 13 residues. Germline V gene sequence: CDR1 SGDLS, CDR2 YYNGEE. The full variable domain, its missing parts supplied by reference TRBV9 and TRBJ1-2, is DSGVTQTPKHLITATGQRVTLRCSPRSGDLSVYWYQQSLDQGLQFLIQYYNGEERAKGNILERFSAQQFPDLHSELNLSSLELGDSALYFCASSLGTTYGYTFGSGTRLTVV.

The V gene is TRBV28, the J gene TRBJ2-7, with a possible D match to TRBD2 (5 bases). CDR1 MDHEN and CDR2 SYDVKM come from the germline V gene. The CDR3 loop spans 14 amino acids. V gave up 5 bases and J gave up 2 bases, with 13 bases separating them. The CDR3 nucleotides are TGTGCCAGCAGTACGCTAGCTGATACCTACGAGCAGTACTTC. Translation gives CASSTLADTYEQYF.

The chain recombines TRBV7-9 with TRBJ2-7; D is possibly TRBD2 (5 bases). This CDR3 has 15 amino acids. Germline CDR1 reads SEHNR; CDR2 reads FQNEAQ (reference sequence). V was pared by 4 bases and J by 0 bases, with 13 bases between. CDR3 sequence (DNA): TGTGCCAGCAGCTCCCTCGTCGGGGTCTCCTACGAGCAGTACTTC. Encoded protein: CASSSLVGVSYEQYF.

The chain is built from TRBV2 and TRBJ2-5, with D maybe TRBD2 (6 bases). Deletions cut 9 bases from V and 1 base from J, with 21 bases between. Per germline, CDR1 SNHLY and CDR2 FYNNEI. This CDR3 comprises 16 residues. The CDR3 DNA sequence: TGTGCCAGTCCCCGGGGTAGCGGACGATCCCAAGAGACCCAGTACTTC. Translated, it gives CASPRGSGRSQETQYF.

The chain couples TRBV27 to TRBJ1-3, with D maybe TRBD1 (6 bases). The germline gives CDR1 MNHEY, CDR2 SMNVEV (reference sequence). Trimming pared 6 bases from V and 4 bases from J, leaving 13 bases between. This CDR3 has 14 amino acids. CDR3 nucleotide sequence: TGTGCCAGCAGGGCACAGGGAAAAGGAAACACCATATATTTT. Encoded protein: CASRAQGKGNTIYF.

This chain's CDR3 is CASSYQPVTDTQYF. The CDR3 nucleotides are TGTGCCAGCAGCTACCAACCAGTCACAGATACGCAGTATTTT. This chain connects TRBV7-8 to TRBJ2-3; the D is unclear. CDR3 size: 14 residues. V lost 4 bases and J lost 2, with 10 bases in between. CDR1 and CDR2 (germline): SGHVS, FQNEAQ.

The genes are TRBV27 and TRBJ1-1; 7 bases line up with TRBD1. Germline V CDR1 and CDR2: MNHEY, SMNVEV (reference sequence). V dropped 6 bases and J dropped 4; count of bases not matched to a gene: 5. This CDR3 spans 13 amino acids. CDR3 nucleotides: TGTGCCAGCAGGGGGACAGAAGGCACTGAAGCTTTCTTT. It translates to CASRGTEGTEAFF.

The chain uses TRBV21-1 and TRBJ2-2; the table's D gene call, TRBD1, was not cross checked with the DNA. TRBV21-1 is noted as a pseudogene. The CDR3 is 16 residues long. This CDR3 is CASSKGGQGNTGELFF. CDR3 in DNA: TGTGCCAGCAGCAAAGGTGGGCAGGGAAACACCGGGGAGCTGTTTTTT.

This chain uses TRBV7-2 with TRBJ2-7, with 7 bases lining up with TRBD1. Germline V CDR1 and CDR2: SGHTA, FQGNSA. The CDR3 contains 15 residues. V lost 1 base, J lost 2 bases, and 5 bases stayed unmatched. The CDR3 loop is CASSLGGQSTYEQYF. CDR3 bases: TGTGCCAGCAGCTTAGGGGGACAGAGCACCTACGAGCAGTACTTC.

The chain carries TRBV18 and TRBJ1-4, with 7 bases that match TRBD1. Germline CDR1 KGHSH, CDR2 LQKENI. The CDR3 covers 17 residues. The V gene end was trimmed by 3 bases and the J gene end by 3 bases; junction bases not matched to a gene: 10. CDR3 nucleotide sequence: TGTGCCAGCTCACCGGGACAGAGAGGTACAGCTAATGAAAAACTGTTTTTT. It yields the protein CASSPGQRGTANEKLFF.

This clone was recorded only once. The genes are TRBV7-3 and TRBJ2-5, with a tentative D call TRBD1 (5 bases). The CDR3 runs to 14 residues. The V end was cut by 4 bases, the J end by 5 bases, with 14 bases between. Germline values: CDR1 SGHTA, CDR2 FQGTGA. The CDR3 bases are TGTGCCAGCAGCTCCACTGGGGCCGGGGAGACCCAGTACTTC. Protein sequence: CASSSTGAGETQYF.

The chain recombines TRBV10-3 with TRBJ1-1; the D gene is possibly TRBD1 (5 bases). The CDR3 loop spans 19 amino acids. Germline CDR1 and CDR2: ENHRY and SYGVKD. Trimming took off 3 bases at V and 3 bases at J, with 26 bases between the two ends. CDR3: CAISEGVGSTGGGYTEAFF. CDR3 bases: TGTGCCATCAGTGAAGGCGTTGGCTCGACGGGCGGGGGGTACACTGAAGCTTTCTTT.

The rearrangement joins TRBV10-3 to TRBJ1-2, with D perhaps TRBD1 (5 bases). Trimming took 5 bases from V and 13 from J, leaving 17 bases between them. Per the germline V gene, CDR1 is ENHRY and CDR2 is SYGVKD. This CDR3 spans 12 amino acids. The CDR3 bases are TGTGCCATCAGTCCTACGACAGTAATGGCCACCTTC. Translation: CAISPTTVMATF.

This clone was seen once. The CDR3 here is CASRGAITYNEQFF. The CDR3 bases are TGTGCCAGCAGGGGCGCGATAACATACAATGAGCAGTTCTTC. The chain uses TRBV21-1 and TRBJ2-1; TRBD1, the table's D call, lacks a check against the DNA. TRBV21-1 is marked as a pseudogene. The CDR3 is made up of 14 amino acids.

The J gene is TRBJ2-2, the V gene TRBV4-1; possibly TRBD1 for D (7 bases). The V and J ends lost 0 bases and 3 bases respectively, with 17 bases between them. CDR1 MGHRA and CDR2 YSYEKL come from the germline V gene. The CDR3 extends over 18 amino acids. Here the CDR3 reads CASSQEGQRVMYTGELFF. CDR3 in DNA: TGCGCCAGCAGCCAAGAGGGACAGCGGGTGATGTACACCGGGGAGCTGTTTTTT.

This clone was counted once. This sequence joins TRBV29-1 and TRBJ2-1, with 7 nucleotides matching TRBD1. The junction had 8 bases not matched to a gene; V was cut back by 6 bases and J by 0 bases. Looked up from germline, CDR1 is SQVTM and CDR2 is ANQGSEA. This CDR3 is 15 amino acids long. The CDR3 DNA sequence: TGCAGCGTGGGGACAGCACATAGCTCCTACAATGAGCAGTTCTTC. This codes for CSVGTAHSSYNEQFF.

This sequence joins TRBV27 and TRBJ1-5, with 9 bases aligning to TRBD1. Germline CDR1 is MNHEY and CDR2 is SMNVEV (reference sequence). The V and J ends lost 3 bases and 4 bases, in that order; junction bases with no gene match: 4. This CDR3 region has 15 residues. Here the CDR3 DNA reads TGTGCCAGCAGTTTTCAAGGACAGGGGAATCAGCCCCAGCATTTT. As protein: CASSFQGQGNQPQHF.

The V gene is TRBV5-1, the J gene TRBJ2-5, with D perhaps matching TRBD2 (6 bases). The CDR3 spans 17 residues. Germline CDR1 SGHRS, CDR2 YFSETQ. V shed 4 bases and J shed 4 bases, with 23 bases lying between them. The chain's CDR3 is CASSPGISGGGTETQYF. The CDR3 DNA sequence: TGCGCCAGCAGCCCCGGAATTAGCGGCGGAGGTACAGAGACCCAGTACTTC.

V gene TRBV3-1 (or the pseudogene TRBV3-2) combines with J gene TRBJ2-4; a weak D match, TRBD1 (5 bases). V lost 1 base, J lost 8 bases, and 24 bases lay in between. CDR1 and CDR2 from the germline V gene are LGHDT and YNNKEL (reference sequence). The length of the CDR3 is 18 residues. DNA for the CDR3: TGTGCCAGCAGCCAAGTGGGTGGGCAGGGAAAAGGTATGGACATTCAGTACTTC. Translated, it gives CASSQVGGQGKGMDIQYF.

The J gene is TRBJ2-1, the V gene TRBV7-2, with 8 bases identical to TRBD2. The CDR3 length is 16 residues. V gave up 5 bases and J gave up 0 bases; unmatched junction bases: 6. In germline, CDR1 is SGHTA, CDR2 FQGNSA. The CDR3 DNA sequence: TGTGCCAGCAGCAGCAGCGGGAGATTCTCCTACAATGAGCAGTTCTTC. Translated, it gives CASSSSGRFSYNEQFF.